These T cell receptor beta chains were read from a single sample in a study of a mutant IDH1 vaccine in newly diagnosed glioma. Profiling relied on immunoSEQ multiplex PCR, and the TCRdb table lists in-frame clones only, not all of them. This sample has 25,000 to 35,000 clones, with around 89% found just once. Their target antigens are unknown. The source material was PBMCs, sampled from a glioma patient whose treatment included an IDH1 peptide vaccine. These receptors originate from a man aged 18-30 years with glioma. Both conserved end residues are part of each CDR3. D genes are given only for firm matches. Clone size, where shown, is once, few, many, or a class for clones that have expanded.

d_gene: TRBD1
v_gene: TRBV6-5
j_gene: TRBJ2-7
abundance: NA
CDR3aa: CASSSGTVYEQYF
CDR3nt: TGTGCCAGCAGTTCCGGGACAGTCTACGAGCAGTACTTC

d_gene: TRBD1
v_gene: TRBV5-6
j_gene: TRBJ2-2
abundance: NA
CDR3aa: CASSEYLKRQGTNTGELFF
CDR3nt: TGTGCCAGCAGCGAGTATTTAAAGAGACAGGGCACGAACACCGGGGAGCTGTTTTTT

d_gene: TRBD2
v_gene: TRBV14
j_gene: TRBJ2-1
abundance: NA
CDR3aa: CASSQDQAGGRKQFF
CDR3nt: TGTGCCAGCAGCCAAGACCAAGCGGGAGGGCGTAAGCAGTTCTTC

d_gene: TRBD1
v_gene: TRBV4-1
j_gene: TRBJ1-2
abundance: NA
CDR3aa: CASSQTTGTYGYTF
CDR3nt: TGCGCCAGCAGCCAAACGACAGGGACCTATGGCTACACCTTC

d_gene: NA
v_gene: TRBV30
j_gene: TRBJ2-2
abundance: NA
CDR3aa: CAWSVSSITGELFF
CDR3nt: TGTGCCTGGAGTGTAAGCTCGATAACCGGGGAGCTGTTTTTT

d_gene: NA
v_gene: TRBV6-6
j_gene: TRBJ1-2
abundance: NA
CDR3aa: CASSYTTSPGDGYTF
CDR3nt: TGTGCCAGCAGTTACACGACATCGCCGGGGGACGGCTACACCTTC

d_gene: NA
v_gene: TRBV13
j_gene: TRBJ1-1
abundance: NA
CDR3aa: CASSLEEGRGNTEAFF
CDR3nt: TGTGCCAGCAGCTTAGAAGAGGGGAGGGGGAACACTGAAGCTTTCTTT

d_gene: NA
v_gene: TRBV9
j_gene: TRBJ1-1
abundance: NA
CDR3aa: CASSVAIVAGHGTEAFF
CDR3nt: TGTGCCAGCAGCGTAGCTATAGTGGCAGGTCACGGCACTGAAGCTTTCTTT

d_gene: TRBD2
v_gene: TRBV19
j_gene: TRBJ2-7
abundance: once
CDR3aa: CASSIGLAVYEQYF
CDR3nt: TGTGCCAGTAGTATTGGACTAGCGGTGTACGAGCAGTACTTC

d_gene: TRBD2
v_gene: TRBV7-2
j_gene: TRBJ2-5
abundance: NA
CDR3aa: CASSLRAGTSGRQETQYF
CDR3nt: TGTGCCAGCAGCTTACGGGCTGGGACTAGCGGGAGGCAGGAGACCCAGTACTTC

d_gene: NA
v_gene: TRBV11-3
j_gene: TRBJ2-7
abundance: NA
CDR3aa: CASSLGRSGEQYF
CDR3nt: TGTGCCAGCAGCTTAGGTCGAAGTGGCGAGCAGTACTTC

d_gene: NA
v_gene: TRBV5-4
j_gene: TRBJ2-3
abundance: once
CDR3aa: CASSPSPTQGPSTDTQYF
CDR3nt: TGTGCCAGCAGCCCCTCCCCTACTCAAGGCCCTAGCACAGATACGCAGTATTTT

d_gene: TRBD2
v_gene: TRBV9
j_gene: TRBJ2-2
abundance: NA
CDR3aa: CASSPKGASGVTGELFF
CDR3nt: TGTGCCAGCAGCCCCAAGGGGGCTAGCGGGGTCACCGGGGAGCTGTTTTTT

d_gene: NA
v_gene: TRBV19
j_gene: TRBJ1-1
abundance: NA
CDR3aa: CASSSGGPEAFF
CDR3nt: TGTGCCAGTAGTTCCGGGGGTCCTGAAGCTTTCTTT

d_gene: NA
v_gene: TRBV18
j_gene: TRBJ1-1
abundance: NA
CDR3aa: CASSPPGRVNTEAFF
CDR3nt: TGTGCCAGCTCACCACCGGGGAGGGTGAACACTGAAGCTTTCTTT

d_gene: NA
v_gene: TRBV4-2
j_gene: TRBJ1-1
abundance: NA
CDR3aa: CASSQEGARGTEAFF
CDR3nt: TGTGCCAGCAGCCAAGAAGGGGCGCGGGGCACTGAAGCTTTCTTT

d_gene: NA
v_gene: TRBV4-1
j_gene: TRBJ1-2
abundance: NA
CDR3aa: CASSQDPGGNYGYTF
CDR3nt: TGCGCCAGCAGCCAAGATCCCGGGGGGAACTATGGCTACACCTTC

d_gene: NA
v_gene: TRBV29-1
j_gene: TRBJ1-1
abundance: few
CDR3aa: CSVEGPRRNTEAFF
CDR3nt: TGCAGCGTTGAAGGACCTAGGCGGAACACTGAAGCTTTCTTT

d_gene: NA
v_gene: TRBV6-5
j_gene: TRBJ1-2
abundance: once
CDR3aa: CASAGRHYGYTF
CDR3nt: TGTGCCAGCGCCGGGCGGCACTATGGCTACACCTTC

d_gene: NA
v_gene: TRBV5-6
j_gene: TRBJ2-4
abundance: NA
CDR3aa: CASSSGRDIQYF
CDR3nt: TGTGCCAGCAGCTCCGGTAGGGACATTCAGTACTTC

d_gene: NA
v_gene: TRBV6-4
j_gene: TRBJ1-5
abundance: NA
CDR3aa: CASIPTGYGQPQHF
CDR3nt: TGTGCCAGCATCCCCACAGGGTACGGTCAGCCCCAGCATTTT

d_gene: NA
v_gene: TRBV6-6
j_gene: TRBJ2-3
abundance: NA
CDR3aa: CASSYSYPTDTQYF
CDR3nt: TGTGCCAGCAGTTACTCTTACCCCACAGATACGCAGTATTTT

d_gene: NA
v_gene: TRBV7-9
j_gene: TRBJ1-1
abundance: NA
CDR3aa: CASSLLDGLNTEAFF
CDR3nt: TGTGCCAGCAGCTTATTGGACGGATTGAACACTGAAGCTTTCTTT

d_gene: NA
v_gene: TRBV27
j_gene: TRBJ2-3
abundance: NA
CDR3aa: CASSLIGPGDTQYF
CDR3nt: TGTGCCAGCAGTTTAATAGGGCCTGGGGATACGCAGTATTTT

d_gene: NA
v_gene: TRBV27
j_gene: TRBJ1-5
abundance: NA
CDR3aa: CASSLSWAGAQPQHF
CDR3nt: TGTGCCAGCAGTTTATCGTGGGCAGGTGCTCAGCCCCAGCATTTT

d_gene: NA
v_gene: TRBV13
j_gene: TRBJ1-2
abundance: NA
CDR3aa: CASSPGPDYGYTF
CDR3nt: TGTGCCAGCAGCCCGGGACCGGACTATGGCTACACCTTC

d_gene: TRBD1
v_gene: TRBV6-5
j_gene: TRBJ1-2
abundance: NA
CDR3aa: CASTARGEGAGGYTF
CDR3nt: TGTGCCAGCACCGCCCGAGGGGAGGGGGCGGGGGGCTACACCTTC

d_gene: TRBD1
v_gene: TRBV30
j_gene: TRBJ1-2
abundance: once
CDR3aa: CAWSAQTGPLYGYTF
CDR3nt: TGTGCCTGGAGCGCCCAGACAGGGCCTCTATATGGCTACACCTTC

d_gene: NA
v_gene: TRBV7-8
j_gene: TRBJ2-2
abundance: NA
CDR3aa: CASSLDANTGELFF
CDR3nt: TGTGCCAGCAGCTTGGATGCGAACACCGGGGAGCTGTTTTTT

d_gene: NA
v_gene: TRBV29-1
j_gene: TRBJ2-3
abundance: NA
CDR3aa: CSVEDRAIRGGTDTQYF
CDR3nt: TGCAGCGTTGAAGATAGGGCTATCAGGGGAGGCACAGATACGCAGTATTTT

d_gene: NA
v_gene: TRBV6-6
j_gene: TRBJ1-1
abundance: NA
CDR3aa: CASSSQGLAFF
CDR3nt: TGTGCCAGCAGTTCACAGGGACTAGCTTTCTTT

d_gene: TRBD2
v_gene: TRBV5-4
j_gene: TRBJ2-5
abundance: NA
CDR3aa: CASSRSGNQETQYF
CDR3nt: TGTGCCAGCAGCCGTAGCGGGAACCAAGAGACCCAGTACTTC

d_gene: NA
v_gene: TRBV5-1
j_gene: TRBJ2-4
abundance: NA
CDR3aa: CASSLAGRSIQYF
CDR3nt: TGCGCCAGCAGCTTGGCCGGGCGGTCCATTCAGTACTTC

d_gene: NA
v_gene: TRBV6-1
j_gene: TRBJ1-5
abundance: NA
CDR3aa: CASSERPWGAVQPQHF
CDR3nt: TGTGCCAGCAGCGAACGGCCTTGGGGGGCCGTTCAGCCCCAGCATTTT

d_gene: NA
v_gene: TRBV27
j_gene: TRBJ1-5
abundance: NA
CDR3aa: CASSFVWGVGQPQHF
CDR3nt: TGTGCCAGCAGTTTTGTTTGGGGTGTAGGCCAGCCCCAGCATTTT

d_gene: TRBD2
v_gene: TRBV2
j_gene: TRBJ2-1
abundance: NA
CDR3aa: CARGGTGTSDEQFF
CDR3nt: TGTGCCAGGGGAGGAACCGGGACTAGCGATGAGCAGTTCTTC

d_gene: TRBD1
v_gene: TRBV11-2
j_gene: TRBJ1-1
abundance: NA
CDR3aa: CASSSPRGVQGTREAFF
CDR3nt: TGTGCCAGCAGCTCCCCCAGGGGCGTACAGGGGACCCGCGAAGCTTTCTTT

d_gene: NA
v_gene: TRBV7-2
j_gene: TRBJ1-2
abundance: NA
CDR3aa: CASSLGGREHGYTF
CDR3nt: TGTGCCAGCAGCTTAGGTGGGCGTGAGCATGGCTACACCTTC

d_gene: NA
v_gene: TRBV30
j_gene: TRBJ2-7
abundance: NA
CDR3aa: CAWGVGGYEQYF
CDR3nt: TGTGCCTGGGGGGTCGGGGGCTACGAGCAGTACTTC

d_gene: NA
v_gene: TRBV9
j_gene: TRBJ1-2
abundance: once
CDR3aa: CASSVEARDKSGYTF
CDR3nt: TGTGCCAGCAGCGTAGAGGCGCGGGACAAAAGCGGCTACACCTTC

d_gene: TRBD1
v_gene: TRBV5-1
j_gene: TRBJ1-1
abundance: NA
CDR3aa: CASSWGTGGGTEAFF
CDR3nt: TGCGCCAGCAGCTGGGGGACAGGGGGCGGCACTGAAGCTTTCTTT

d_gene: TRBD1
v_gene: TRBV7-9
j_gene: TRBJ1-4
abundance: NA
CDR3aa: CASSSAPGQDLDNEKLFF
CDR3nt: TGTGCCAGCAGCTCAGCGCCGGGACAGGACCTAGATAATGAAAAACTGTTTTTT

d_gene: NA
v_gene: TRBV5-4
j_gene: TRBJ1-1
abundance: NA
CDR3aa: CASSFDAGGTEAFF
CDR3nt: TGTGCCAGCAGTTTTGACGCCGGCGGCACTGAAGCTTTCTTT

d_gene: TRBD1
v_gene: TRBV27
j_gene: TRBJ1-5
abundance: NA
CDR3aa: CATRGQGNQPQHF
CDR3nt: TGTGCCACTCGGGGACAGGGGAATCAGCCCCAGCATTTT

d_gene: TRBD2
v_gene: TRBV7-2
j_gene: TRBJ2-1
abundance: NA
CDR3aa: CASSRVGTSSYNEQFF
CDR3nt: TGTGCCAGCAGCCGTGTCGGGACTAGCTCCTACAATGAGCAGTTCTTC

d_gene: TRBD1
v_gene: TRBV7-2
j_gene: TRBJ1-5
abundance: NA
CDR3aa: CASSSRDRAGQPQHF
CDR3nt: TGTGCCAGCAGCTCCAGGGACAGGGCGGGTCAGCCCCAGCATTTT

d_gene: NA
v_gene: TRBV28
j_gene: TRBJ1-5
abundance: once
CDR3aa: CASSPIGGANQPQHF
CDR3nt: TGTGCCAGCAGTCCAATAGGCGGGGCCAATCAGCCCCAGCATTTT

d_gene: TRBD1
v_gene: TRBV2
j_gene: TRBJ2-7
abundance: NA
CDR3aa: CASSEQGAAYEQYF
CDR3nt: TGTGCCAGCAGTGAACAGGGGGCCGCCTACGAGCAGTACTTC

d_gene: NA
v_gene: TRBV11-2
j_gene: TRBJ2-5
abundance: NA
CDR3aa: CASSLAQMETQYF
CDR3nt: TGTGCCAGCAGCTTGGCCCAGATGGAGACCCAGTACTTC

d_gene: NA
v_gene: TRBV19
j_gene: TRBJ1-5
abundance: NA
CDR3aa: CASSSGWEPQHF
CDR3nt: TGTGCCAGTAGTAGCGGGTGGGAGCCCCAGCATTTT

d_gene: NA
v_gene: TRBV4-3
j_gene: TRBJ2-7
abundance: NA
CDR3aa: CASSLAVPYEQYF
CDR3nt: TGCGCCAGCAGTTTAGCGGTTCCCTACGAGCAGTACTTC

d_gene: NA
v_gene: TRBV5-1
j_gene: TRBJ1-2
abundance: NA
CDR3aa: CASSLSGGYGYTF
CDR3nt: TGCGCCAGCAGCTTGTCGGGCGGATATGGCTACACCTTC

d_gene: NA
v_gene: TRBV25-1
j_gene: TRBJ2-7
abundance: NA
CDR3aa: CASSNTGDSYEQYF
CDR3nt: TGTGCCAGCAGTAATACAGGAGACTCCTACGAGCAGTACTTC

d_gene: TRBD1
v_gene: TRBV7-9
j_gene: TRBJ1-1
abundance: NA
CDR3aa: CASSLGQGASAFF
CDR3nt: TGTGCCAGCAGCTTGGGACAGGGGGCGAGCGCTTTCTTT

d_gene: NA
v_gene: TRBV5-6
j_gene: TRBJ1-3
abundance: NA
CDR3aa: CASSLGQPGNTIYF
CDR3nt: TGTGCCAGCAGCTTGGGTCAGCCCGGAAACACCATATATTTT